The present entry profiles one T cell receptor (beta chain) with its context. Its specificity is not known. This table comes from immunoSEQ multiplex PCR, and its TCRdb copy is limited to in-frame clones, with some not included. This sample has 100,000 to 130,000 clones, with about 90% found just once. This sample stems from a study of T cell responses to AZD1222 COVID-19 vaccine. Across the study: Second-dose groups at about 4 or about 12 weeks were pooled. Study-wide results and limits: Among vaccine-associated CD4 TCRs, coverage spanned spike, with dominance at 160-218 and 743-854. Sampling captured repertoires only after the peak T cell response. It was only a handful of AZD1222 recipients who were seropositive at baseline.

CDR1 SGHTA and CDR2 FQGTGA come from the germline V gene. V was shortened by 2 bases and J by 2 bases, with 10 bases between the two germline ends. There are 16 residues in the CDR3. The chain is built from TRBV7-3 and TRBJ1-6; D may be TRBD1 (5 bases). The source is an adult in good health. The sequencing used peripheral blood, collected on day 0 of AZD1222 vaccination. CDR3 sequence (DNA): TGTGCCAGCAGCTTAGGGGGTCCCGCCTATAATTCACCCCTCCACTTT. It specifies CASSLGGPAYNSPLHF. Based on the CDR3 plus reference TRBV7-3 and TRBJ1-6, the full variable domain is GAGVSQTPSNKVTEKGKYVELRCDPISGHTALYWYRQSLGQGPEFLIYFQGTGAADDSGLPNDRFFAVRPEGSVSTLKIQRTERGDSAVYLCASSLGGPAYNSPLHFGNGTRLTVT.